The clone carrying this T cell receptor (beta chain) was seen more than once but under ten times. Its antigen is not known. The data stem from a study of response to subunit inactivated influenza vaccine. Study-level findings and limits: Few new T cells, the authors suggested, are recruited by each seasonal influenza vaccination.

TCRdb reanalysed the RT-PCR reads using MiXCR and keeps one entry per CDR3 protein. The repertoire holds fewer than 750,000 distinct CDR3 sequences, with around 13% as singletons. The receptor was derived from a man in his fifties or sixties who received an inactivated influenza vaccine. The sequencing used PBMCs from blood, collected roughly 12 days after vaccination.

The chain's CDR3 is CASSFAGTGAYEQYF. The CDR3 DNA reads TGTGCCAGCAGCTTCGCCGGGACAGGAGCTTACGAGCAGTACTTC. The chain has TRBV7-9 and TRBJ2-7; TRBD1 matches at 8 bases. V shed 3 bases and J 4 bases; nucleotides not matched to a gene: 8. This CDR3 has 15 amino acids. CDR1 is SEHNR and CDR2 is FQNEAQ in the germline V gene (reference sequence). The variable domain in full, with the rest retrieved from reference TRBV7-9 and TRBJ2-7, is DTGVSQNPRHKITKRGQNVTFRCDPISEHNRLYWYRQTLGQGPEFLTYFQNEAQLEKSRLLSDRFSAERPKGSFSTLEIQRTEQGDSAMYLCASSFAGTGAYEQYFGPGTRLTVT.